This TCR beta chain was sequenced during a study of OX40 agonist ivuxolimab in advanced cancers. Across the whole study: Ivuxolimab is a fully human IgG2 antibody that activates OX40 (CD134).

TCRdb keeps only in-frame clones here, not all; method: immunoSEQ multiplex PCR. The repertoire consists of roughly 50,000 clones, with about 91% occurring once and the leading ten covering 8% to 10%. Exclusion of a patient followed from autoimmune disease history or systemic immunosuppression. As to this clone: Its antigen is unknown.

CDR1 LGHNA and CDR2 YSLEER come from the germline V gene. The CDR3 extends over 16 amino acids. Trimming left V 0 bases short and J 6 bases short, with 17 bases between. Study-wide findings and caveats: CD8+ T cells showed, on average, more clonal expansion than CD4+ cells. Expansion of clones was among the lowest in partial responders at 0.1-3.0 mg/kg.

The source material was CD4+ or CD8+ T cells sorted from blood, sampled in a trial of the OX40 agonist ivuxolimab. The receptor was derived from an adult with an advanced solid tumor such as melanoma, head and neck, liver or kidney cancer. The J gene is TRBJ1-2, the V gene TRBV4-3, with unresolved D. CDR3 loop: CASSQDPAADDHGYTF. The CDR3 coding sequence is TGCGCCAGCAGCCAAGACCCGGCGGCAGACGACCATGGCTACACCTTC.